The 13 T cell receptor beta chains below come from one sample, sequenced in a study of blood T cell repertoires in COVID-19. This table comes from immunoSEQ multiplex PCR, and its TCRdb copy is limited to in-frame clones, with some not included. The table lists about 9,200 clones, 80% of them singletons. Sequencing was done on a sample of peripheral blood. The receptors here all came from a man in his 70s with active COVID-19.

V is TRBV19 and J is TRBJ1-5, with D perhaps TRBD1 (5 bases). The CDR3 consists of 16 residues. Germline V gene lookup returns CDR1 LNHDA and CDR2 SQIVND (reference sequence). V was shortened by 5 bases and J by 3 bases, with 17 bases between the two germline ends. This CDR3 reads CASSQHRSGNNQPQHF. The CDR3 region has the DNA TGTGCCAGTAGTCAGCACAGATCAGGGAACAATCAGCCCCAGCATTTT.

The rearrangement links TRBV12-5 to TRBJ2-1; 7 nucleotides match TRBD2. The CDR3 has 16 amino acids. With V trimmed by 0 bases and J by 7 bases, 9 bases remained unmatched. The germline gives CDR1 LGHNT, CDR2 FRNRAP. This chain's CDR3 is CASGLVKVGGPNEQFF. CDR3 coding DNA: TGTGCTAGTGGTTTGGTAAAGGTGGGAGGGCCAAATGAGCAGTTCTTC.

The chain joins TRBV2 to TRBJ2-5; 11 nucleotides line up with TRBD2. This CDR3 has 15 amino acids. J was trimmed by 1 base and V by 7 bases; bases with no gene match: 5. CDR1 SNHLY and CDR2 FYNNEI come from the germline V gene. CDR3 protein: CASTRLAGFQETQYF. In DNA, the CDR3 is TGTGCCAGCACCCGACTAGCGGGATTCCAAGAGACCCAGTACTTC. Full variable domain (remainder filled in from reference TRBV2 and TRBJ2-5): EPEVTQTPSHQVTQMGQEVILRCVPISNHLYFYWYRQILGQKVEFLVSFYNNEISEKSEIFDDQFSVERPDGSNFTLKIRSTKLEDSAMYFCASTRLAGFQETQYFGPGTRLLVL.

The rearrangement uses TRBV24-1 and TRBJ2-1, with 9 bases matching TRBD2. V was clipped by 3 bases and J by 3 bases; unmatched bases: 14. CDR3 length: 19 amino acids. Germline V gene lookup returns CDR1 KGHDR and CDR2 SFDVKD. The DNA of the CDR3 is TGTGCCACCAGTGATCTCCCGGAGGTAGCGGGAGCCCTCTACAATGAGCAGTTCTTC. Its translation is CATSDLPEVAGALYNEQFF.

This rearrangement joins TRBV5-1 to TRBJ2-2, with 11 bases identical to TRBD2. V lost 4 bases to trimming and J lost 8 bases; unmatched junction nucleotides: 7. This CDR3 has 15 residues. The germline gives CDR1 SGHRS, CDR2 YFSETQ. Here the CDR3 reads CASSPLAGESGELFF. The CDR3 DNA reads TGCGCCAGCAGCCCACTAGCGGGAGAGTCAGGGGAGCTGTTTTTT.

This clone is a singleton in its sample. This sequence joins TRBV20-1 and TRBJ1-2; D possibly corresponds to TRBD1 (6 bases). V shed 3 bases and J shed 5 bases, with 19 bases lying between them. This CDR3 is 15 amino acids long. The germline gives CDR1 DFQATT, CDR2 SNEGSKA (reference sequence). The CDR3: CSASGGTRVRYGYTF. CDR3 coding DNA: TGCAGTGCTAGTGGTGGGACACGGGTTAGGTATGGCTACACCTTC.

CDR3 amino acids: CASTSRLAGVSNTGELFF. In nucleotides, the CDR3 is TGTGCCAGCACCTCGCGGCTAGCGGGAGTATCGAACACCGGGGAGCTGTTTTTT. The chain joins TRBV7-9 to TRBJ2-2; 10 nucleotides match TRBD2. Germline V gene sequence: CDR1 SEHNR, CDR2 FQNEAQ (reference sequence). The CDR3 runs 18 residues. Unmatched junction bases numbered 11, after V lost 7 bases and J lost 0 bases.

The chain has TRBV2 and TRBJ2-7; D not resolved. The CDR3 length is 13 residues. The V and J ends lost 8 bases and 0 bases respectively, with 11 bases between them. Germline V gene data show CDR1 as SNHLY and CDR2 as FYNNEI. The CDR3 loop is CASGGRSSYEQYF. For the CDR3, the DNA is TGTGCCAGCGGCGGAAGGAGCTCCTACGAGCAGTACTTC.

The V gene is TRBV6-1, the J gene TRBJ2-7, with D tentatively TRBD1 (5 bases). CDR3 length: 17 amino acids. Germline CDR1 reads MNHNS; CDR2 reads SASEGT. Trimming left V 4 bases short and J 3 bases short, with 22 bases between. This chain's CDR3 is CASSVGRAQIPIYEQYF. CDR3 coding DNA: TGTGCCAGCAGTGTTGGCAGGGCCCAAATCCCCATCTACGAGCAGTACTTC.

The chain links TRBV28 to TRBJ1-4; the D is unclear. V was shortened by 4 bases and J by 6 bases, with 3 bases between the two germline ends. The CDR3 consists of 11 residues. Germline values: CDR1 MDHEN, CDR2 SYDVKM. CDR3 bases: TGTGCCAGCAGTTCGTATGAAAAACTGTTTTTT. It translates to CASSSYEKLFF.

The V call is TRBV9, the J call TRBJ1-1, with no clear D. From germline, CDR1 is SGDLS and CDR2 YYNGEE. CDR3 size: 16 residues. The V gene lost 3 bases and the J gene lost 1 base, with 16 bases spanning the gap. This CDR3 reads CASSGGPSSANTEAFF. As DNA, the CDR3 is TGTGCCAGCAGCGGAGGGCCGTCCTCGGCGAACACTGAAGCTTTCTTT. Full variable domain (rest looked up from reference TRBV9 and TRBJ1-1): DSGVTQTPKHLITATGQRVTLRCSPRSGDLSVYWYQQSLDQGLQFLIQYYNGEERAKGNILERFSAQQFPDLHSELNLSSLELGDSALYFCASSGGPSSANTEAFFGQGTRLTVV.

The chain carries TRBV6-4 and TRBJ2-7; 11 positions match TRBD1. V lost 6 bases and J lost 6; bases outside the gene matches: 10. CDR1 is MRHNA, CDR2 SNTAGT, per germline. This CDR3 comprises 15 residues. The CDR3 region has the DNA TGTGCCAGCAGCGCTCTTCCGGGACAGGGGGGCGAGCAGTACTTC. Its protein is CASSALPGQGGEQYF.

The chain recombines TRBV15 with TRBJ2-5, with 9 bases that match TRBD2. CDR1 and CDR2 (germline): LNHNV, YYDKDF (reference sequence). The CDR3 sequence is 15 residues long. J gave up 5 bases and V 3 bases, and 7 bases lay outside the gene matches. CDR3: CATSSWTSEGETQYF. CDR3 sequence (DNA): TGTGCCACCAGCAGTTGGACTAGCGAGGGGGAGACCCAGTACTTC.